Below are 15 T cell receptor beta chains sequenced from a single sample in a study of blood T cell repertoires in COVID-19. Assay used: immunoSEQ multiplex PCR; TCRdb lists only in-frame clones, some missing. The repertoire holds more than 200,000 clones, around 86% seen once, with roughly 1.6% in the top ten. Sequencing input: PBMCs or T cells enriched from blood (not recorded which). All receptors derive from a woman in her forties or fifties who had recovered from COVID-19.

The V call is TRBV20-1, the J call TRBJ2-1; D is possibly TRBD2 (6 bases). From germline, CDR1 is DFQATT and CDR2 SNEGSKA (reference sequence). The ends were cut back, 3 bases at V and 8 bases at J, with 8 bases in the middle. This CDR3 contains 11 residues. CDR3 DNA: TGCAGTGCTAGGGGGGGAGATGAGCAGTTCTTC. Its translation: CSARGGDEQFF.

The chain carries TRBV19 and TRBJ1-4; 8 nucleotides line up with TRBD1. The CDR3 is made up of 18 amino acids. The V segment lost 3 bases and the J segment 0 bases; nucleotides outside the gene matches: 9. The germline V gene encodes CDR1 LNHDA and CDR2 SQIVND (reference sequence). CDR3 sequence reads: CASSIAATGVATNEKLFF. CDR3 sequence (DNA): TGTGCCAGTAGTATCGCCGCGACAGGGGTTGCAACTAATGAAAAACTGTTTTTT.

The J gene is TRBJ2-4, the V gene TRBV6-1, with 14 nucleotides matching TRBD2. Germline CDR1 reads MNHNS; CDR2 reads SASEGT. J gave up 1 base and V 0 bases, and 8 bases lay outside the gene matches. This CDR3 is built from 20 residues. CDR3 in DNA: TGTGCCAGCAGTGAAGCGACCGGGACTAGCGGGAGTGGTGCCAAAAACATTCAGTACTTC. As protein: CASSEATGTSGSGAKNIQYF.

The chain uses TRBV6-6 and TRBJ1-2; no clear D. Between the trimmed V and J ends, which lost 3 bases and 2 bases, there was a span of 16 bases. This CDR3 region has 16 residues. Germline CDR1 MNHNY, CDR2 SVGAGI (reference sequence). CDR3 sequence (DNA): TGTGCCAGCAGTTATAGGGCGGACGGAGGGAACTATGGCTACACCTTC. Its translation is CASSYRADGGNYGYTF.

This clone was recorded only once. In DNA, the CDR3 is TGTGCCAGCTCAAGCGCCTCGATGAACACTGAAGCTTTCTTT. Encoded protein: CASSSASMNTEAFF. The gene calls are TRBV18 and TRBJ1-1; D not certain. The V gene's germline CDR1 is KGHSH and CDR2 LQKENI. The CDR3 covers 14 residues. The V and J ends lost 5 bases and 0 bases respectively, with 10 bases between them.

The chain joins TRBV14 to TRBJ1-2; perhaps TRBD1 as D (5 bases). CDR1 and CDR2 (germline): SGHDN, FVKESK. The CDR3 is made up of 15 amino acids. V was pared by 3 bases and J by 4 bases, with 15 bases between. CDR3 in DNA: TGTGCCAGCAGCCAGGGTCAAGCGGGGGGCTATGGCTACACCTTC. Its translation is CASSQGQAGGYGYTF.

V is TRBV24-1 and J is TRBJ1-5; TRBD1 aligns across 7 bases. V was pared by 3 bases and J by 4 bases, with 2 bases of the junction left unmatched. From germline, CDR1 is KGHDR and CDR2 SFDVKD. CDR3 length: 14 amino acids. The CDR3 DNA sequence: TGTGCCACCAGTGATCGGGACAGAAATCAGCCCCAGCATTTT. Amino acids: CATSDRDRNQPQHF.

The rearrangement joins TRBV4-1 to TRBJ2-4, with 13 nucleotides matching TRBD2. The CDR3 loop spans 15 amino acids. CDR1 is MGHRA, CDR2 YSYEKL, per germline. The ends lost 4 bases at V and 8 bases at J; junction bases unmatched: 5. CDR3 DNA sequence: TGCGCCAGCAGCCTCTCCGGGACTAGCGGGGACATTCAGTACTTC. It encodes CASSLSGTSGDIQYF.

The genes are TRBV27 and TRBJ2-1, with 10 bases aligning to TRBD2. V trimming: 2 bases; J trimming: 10 bases; junction bases outside the gene matches: 2. The CDR3 has 13 residues. Germline V CDR1 and CDR2: MNHEY, SMNVEV (reference sequence). The CDR3 DNA sequence: TGTGCCAGCAGTTTAACTAGCGGGGTGGAGCAGTTCTTC. Translation gives CASSLTSGVEQFF.

This chain joins TRBV11-2 and TRBJ2-5; 8 nucleotides agree with TRBD2. The V gene's germline CDR1 is SGHAT and CDR2 FQNNGV. The CDR3 loop spans 15 amino acids. With 5 bases clipped from V and 1 base from J, the junction kept 6 bases outside the gene matches. The CDR3 nucleotides read TGTGCCAGCAGCCTCAGCGGGAGCCCCCAAGAGACCCAGTACTTC. It yields the protein CASSLSGSPQETQYF.

The rearrangement joins TRBV7-3 to TRBJ2-3; TRBD2 aligns across 10 bases. Losses at the gene ends were 10 bases for V and 4 bases for J; bases not matched to a gene: 8. The CDR3 loop spans 14 amino acids. Germline loops: CDR1 SGHTA, CDR2 FQGTGA. CDR3 region: CATQAGGPSDTQYF. CDR3 coding DNA: TGTGCCACCCAAGCGGGAGGGCCATCAGATACGCAGTATTTT.

This clone was recorded once. The CDR3 sequence: CSVRGGTGANVLTF. The CDR3 nucleotides are TGCAGCGTTAGGGGTGGGACTGGGGCCAACGTCCTGACTTTC. The J gene is TRBJ2-6, the V gene TRBV29-1, with D possibly TRBD1 on 5 matching bases. Germline CDR1 SQVTM, CDR2 ANQGSEA. The CDR3 contains 14 residues. Trimming stripped 5 bases from V and 2 bases from J, with 10 bases between.

The chain employs TRBV19 and TRBJ1-1, with D possibly being TRBD1 (6 bases). This CDR3 is built from 14 residues. V gave up 6 bases and J gave up 3 bases, with 14 bases separating them. Looked up from germline, CDR1 is LNHDA and CDR2 is SQIVND (reference sequence). This chain's CDR3 is CASRVEQGYTEAFF. The DNA for the CDR3 is TGTGCCAGTAGGGTGGAGCAGGGGTACACTGAAGCTTTCTTT.

The chain combines TRBV7-2 with TRBJ1-4, with D unclear. The CDR3 loop spans 16 amino acids. V was pared by 1 base and J by 0 bases, with 9 bases between. The germline V gene has CDR1 SGHTA and CDR2 FQGNSA. The CDR3: CASSLVGTATNEKLFF. CDR3 DNA sequence: TGTGCCAGCAGCTTAGTGGGCACTGCAACTAATGAAAAACTGTTTTTT.

This clone has a single count. J is TRBJ1-2 and V is TRBV7-8; D gene ambiguous. CDR3 size: 14 residues. The germline V gene has CDR1 SGHVS and CDR2 FQNEAQ. Trimming took off 1 base at V and 3 bases at J, with 9 bases between the two ends. The CDR3: CASSLGGFYYGYTF. In DNA form, the CDR3 reads TGTGCCAGCAGCTTAGGAGGGTTTTACTATGGCTACACCTTC.